The next 29 T cell receptor beta chains were all read from a single sample in a study of T-cell memory formation after mild COVID-19. A single record per CDR3 protein comes from TCRdb applying MiXCR to the 5' RACE reads. This table holds a few hundred thousand distinct CDR3 sequences, roughly 20% found once. The sequencing input was PBMCs or a T cell subset sorted from them (not recorded which). The source of these receptors is an adult woman who had mild COVID-19 (a few samples of this study predate the infection). Cell type and time point are not known.

This clonotype was observed many times. The V and J genes are TRBV6-4 and TRBJ1-2; 9 nucleotides match TRBD1. From germline, CDR1 is MRHNA and CDR2 SNTAGT. Trimming removed 2 bases from V and 6 bases from J; junction bases left unmatched: 10. The CDR3 is 16 residues long. Here the CDR3 reads CASSDGSDRGLNGYTF. CDR3 bases: TGTGCCAGCAGTGACGGTTCCGACAGGGGGTTGAATGGCTACACCTTC.

Only a few counts were recorded for this clonotype. V usage is TRBV5-1 and J usage is TRBJ2-1; 8 nucleotides agree with TRBD1. The ends lost 4 bases at V and 0 bases at J; junction bases unmatched: 6. The CDR3 runs to 16 residues. Looked up from germline, CDR1 is SGHRS and CDR2 is YFSETQ. CDR3 protein: CASSLGDRYSYNEQFF. CDR3 sequence (DNA): TGCGCCAGCAGCCTAGGGGACAGGTACTCCTACAATGAGCAGTTCTTC.

This clonotype was picked up a small number of times. The chain recombines TRBV19 with TRBJ2-1, with TRBD2 matching 13 bases. V was pared by 5 bases and J by 9 bases, with 10 bases of the junction left unmatched. The CDR3 contains 16 residues. Germline V gene data show CDR1 as LNHDA and CDR2 as SQIVND (reference sequence). The CDR3 DNA reads TGTGCCAGTAGTCGGGGGACTAGCGGGAATAGAGTTGAGCAGTTCTTC. Protein product: CASSRGTSGNRVEQFF. Together with reference TRBV19 and TRBJ2-1, the CDR3 gives the full variable domain: DGGITQSPKYLFRKEGQNVTLSCEQNLNHDAMYWYRQDPGQGLRLIYYSQIVNDFQKGDIAEGYSVSREKKESFPLTVTSAQKNPTAFYLCASSRGTSGNRVEQFFGPGTRLTVL.

This clonotype appeared a few times. The chain recombines TRBV19 with TRBJ2-6, with 7 bases that match TRBD1. The CDR3 runs to 15 residues. CDR1 and CDR2 from the germline V gene are LNHDA and SQIVND (reference sequence). Trimming removed 6 bases from V and 4 bases from J; junction bases left unmatched: 6. Written as DNA, the CDR3 is TGTGCCAGTAGCATGACAGGGACCGGGGCCAACGTCCTGACTTTC. Encoded protein: CASSMTGTGANVLTF. The full variable domain, in which reference TRBV19 and TRBJ2-6 provide the parts outside the CDR3, is DGGITQSPKYLFRKEGQNVTLSCEQNLNHDAMYWYRQDPGQGLRLIYYSQIVNDFQKGDIAEGYSVSREKKESFPLTVTSAQKNPTAFYLCASSMTGTGANVLTFGAGSRLTVL.

The sample holds a few counts of this clonotype. The rearrangement uses TRBV6-5 and TRBJ2-5; D tentatively fits TRBD1 or TRBD2 (5 bases each). Per the germline V gene, CDR1 is MNHEY and CDR2 is SVGAGI. V gave up 7 bases and J gave up 5 bases, with 11 bases separating them. This CDR3 is 12 amino acids long. The CDR3 loop reads CASTSGRETQYF. In DNA form, the CDR3 reads TGTGCCAGCACGTCGGGGCGGGAGACCCAGTACTTC.

This clonotype was detected a few times. The rearrangement links TRBV15 to TRBJ1-6, with D hard to call. CDR1 and CDR2 from the germline V gene are LNHNV and YYDKDF (reference sequence). The CDR3 loop spans 13 amino acids. V was trimmed by 0 bases and J by 9 bases, leaving 6 bases between them. The CDR3, as DNA: TGTGCCACCAGCAGAGATTGGGTTTCACCCCTCCACTTT. It is translated as CATSRDWVSPLHF.

The rearrangement links TRBV7-9 to TRBJ1-5; 7 nucleotides match TRBD1. The ends lost 3 bases at V and 0 bases at J; junction bases unmatched: 2. This CDR3 contains 15 residues. The V gene's germline CDR1 is SEHNR and CDR2 FQNEAQ (reference sequence). DNA of the CDR3: TGTGCCAGCAGCTTGGACAGGTATAGCAATCAGCCCCAGCATTTT. Its protein is CASSLDRYSNQPQHF.

This CDR3 reads CASSPPWGYGYTF. CDR3 DNA sequence: TGTGCCAGCAGCCCTCCCTGGGGCTATGGCTACACCTTC. V and J are TRBV9 and TRBJ1-2; no reliable D call. Germline CDR1 and CDR2: SGDLS and YYNGEE. The CDR3 spans 13 residues. Trimming cost V 4 bases and J 4 bases, with 11 bases left between them.

This clonotype was counted ten times or more. The rearrangement links TRBV7-9 to TRBJ2-7; 8 bases line up with TRBD2. V was pared by 1 base and J by 6 bases, with 5 bases of the junction left unmatched. Per the germline V gene, CDR1 is SEHNR and CDR2 is FQNEAQ (reference sequence). The CDR3 has 14 amino acids. For the CDR3, the DNA is TGTGCCAGCAGCTTAGAGGTAGCGGGACTCGAGCAGTACTTC. Protein sequence: CASSLEVAGLEQYF.

The V gene is TRBV10-3, the J gene TRBJ2-7, with D unclear. The length of the CDR3 is 15 residues. V was pared by 4 bases and J by 0 bases, with 13 bases between. CDR1 is ENHRY and CDR2 is SYGVKD in the germline V gene. CDR3 sequence (DNA): TGTGCCATCAGTGTTCAGAGGTTACTCTCCTACGAGCAGTACTTC. The encoded protein is CAISVQRLLSYEQYF.

This rearrangement joins TRBV29-1 to TRBJ2-3, with TRBD1 matching 7 bases. The CDR3 runs 12 residues. The germline V gene has CDR1 SQVTM and CDR2 ANQGSEA. The V segment lost 6 bases and the J segment 3 bases; nucleotides outside the gene matches: 3. The CDR3 is CSVTTGTDTQYF. The CDR3 DNA sequence: TGCAGCGTCACGACAGGGACAGATACGCAGTATTTT.

V is TRBV18 and J is TRBJ2-6; D unclear. Germline assignment: CDR1 KGHSH and CDR2 LQKENI. The CDR3 spans 15 residues. Between the trimmed V and J ends, which lost 3 bases and 2 bases, there was a span of 8 bases. The chain's CDR3 is CASSPQSPGANVLTF. Written as DNA, the CDR3 is TGTGCCAGCTCACCTCAATCTCCTGGGGCCAACGTCCTGACTTTC.

This clonotype has a handful of counts. The chain has TRBV2 and TRBJ2-3, with a weak D call TRBD1 (5 bases). Trimming took 7 bases from V and 0 from J, leaving 20 bases between them. CDR1 is SNHLY and CDR2 is FYNNEI in the germline V gene. CDR3 size: 17 residues. In DNA, the CDR3 is TGTGCCAGCACCTGGGGCGCCCGCGATGTTAGCACAGATACGCAGTATTTT. This encodes CASTWGARDVSTDTQYF.

This clonotype was picked up a small number of times. The V call is TRBV6-5, the J call TRBJ2-6, with 8 bases that match TRBD2. This CDR3 has 18 amino acids. Per the germline V gene, CDR1 is MNHEY and CDR2 is SVGAGI. V was pared by 0 bases and J by 1 base, with 5 bases of the junction left unmatched. The CDR3 sequence is CASSYSSAGESGANVLTF. DNA of the CDR3: TGTGCCAGCAGTTACTCCTCAGCGGGAGAATCTGGGGCCAACGTCCTGACTTTC.

There are a few counts of this clonotype. The V call is TRBV7-2, the J call TRBJ2-7; 10 bases agree with TRBD2. Per the germline V gene, CDR1 is SGHTA and CDR2 is FQGNSA. The CDR3 totals 14 residues. The J segment lost 4 bases and the V segment lost 6 bases, leaving 6 bases of the junction unmatched. CDR3 DNA sequence: TGTGCCAGCAGGTCAGCGGGAGGGCCTTACGAGCAGTACTTC. As protein: CASRSAGGPYEQYF.

At least ten counts were recorded for this clonotype. The chain is built from TRBV4-2 and TRBJ2-1, with 15 positions matching TRBD2. J lost 4 bases, V lost 4 bases, and 8 bases had no gene match. Germline V gives CDR1 LGHNA, CDR2 YNFKEQ. CDR3 length equals 18 residues. CDR3: CASSPNPGLAGGYNEQFF. As DNA, the CDR3 is TGTGCCAGCAGCCCGAACCCGGGACTAGCGGGGGGATACAATGAGCAGTTCTTC.

The CDR3 is CASSPMTAEQFF. CDR3 in DNA: TGTGCCAGCTCCCCAATGACGGCCGAGCAGTTCTTC. The chain links TRBV18 to TRBJ2-1; D gene unclear. The CDR3 is made up of 12 amino acids. V lost 6 bases and J 10 bases, leaving 13 bases between the germline ends. Germline CDR1 KGHSH, CDR2 LQKENI.

The gene calls are TRBV5-1 and TRBJ2-5, with 7 bases fitting TRBD1. V shed 0 bases, J shed 4 bases, and the junction held 9 bases outside the gene matches. Germline V gene lookup returns CDR1 SGHRS and CDR2 YFSETQ. CDR3 length: 16 residues. The CDR3 coding sequence is TGCGCCAGCAGCTTGGGGCCAGGGGGTCAACTAGAGACCCAGTACTTC. Translation: CASSLGPGGQLETQYF.

This clonotype was observed a handful of times. The CDR3 reads CSARIQGEDAGELFF. The DNA of the CDR3 is TGCAGTGCTAGAATACAGGGGGAGGACGCCGGGGAGCTGTTTTTT. The V call is TRBV20-1, the J call TRBJ2-2, with 8 bases fitting TRBD1. V dropped 2 bases and J dropped 6; count of bases not matched to a gene: 8. The CDR3 runs to 15 residues. Germline values: CDR1 DFQATT, CDR2 SNEGSKA (reference sequence).

The V call is TRBV11-2, the J call TRBJ1-1; D is possibly TRBD1 (6 bases). Per the germline V gene, CDR1 is SGHAT and CDR2 is FQNNGV. The CDR3 has 14 residues. Trimming stripped 4 bases from V and 10 bases from J, with 19 bases between. CDR3 bases: TGTGCCAGCAGCTCCCTAAAGGGGGGGCTCGGAGCTTTCTTT. This codes for CASSSLKGGLGAFF.

This chain uses TRBV12-3 or TRBV12-4 with TRBJ1-1, with D unresolved. V gave up 2 bases and J gave up 6 bases, with 10 bases separating them. This CDR3 contains 13 residues. This CDR3 reads CASSLYPGAEAFF. CDR3 nucleotide sequence: TGTGCCAGCAGTTTATATCCGGGTGCTGAAGCTTTCTTT.

This sequence joins TRBV11-2 and TRBJ1-3, with TRBD1 matching 7 bases. The V gene end was trimmed by 2 bases and the J gene end by 0 bases; junction bases not matched to a gene: 19. The CDR3 spans 21 residues. Germline CDR1 is SGHAT and CDR2 is FQNNGV. CDR3 region: CASSLIGFRPGQSSSGNTIYF. In DNA form, the CDR3 reads TGTGCCAGCAGCTTAATCGGATTTCGCCCGGGACAGTCCAGCTCTGGAAACACCATATATTTT.

The rearrangement joins TRBV12-3 or TRBV12-4 to TRBJ2-2, with D possibly called TRBD1 or TRBD2 (6 bases each). Trimming stripped 7 bases from V and 4 bases from J, with 13 bases between. This CDR3 comprises 14 residues. CDR3 in amino acids: CASKRVGGTGELFF. CDR3 DNA: TGTGCCAGCAAGCGGGTAGGGGGCACCGGGGAGCTGTTTTTT.

This clonotype occurred a few times. J is TRBJ1-5 and V is TRBV15, with TRBD1 matching over 11 bases. Germline V lookup: CDR1 LNHNV, CDR2 YYDKDF (reference sequence). V was pared by 5 bases and J by 7 bases, with 10 bases of the junction left unmatched. This CDR3 is 16 amino acids long. The CDR3 here is CATSGTGGFQKQPQHF. CDR3 DNA: TGTGCCACCAGCGGGACAGGGGGTTTCCAAAAGCAGCCCCAGCATTTT.

This clonotype was detected a few times. The chain's CDR3 is CASSLDRATGELFF. In DNA, the CDR3 is TGCGCCAGCAGCCTGGACAGGGCCACCGGGGAGCTGTTTTTT. The gene calls are TRBV5-1 and TRBJ2-2; 8 bases align to TRBD1. This CDR3 contains 14 residues. The V gene's germline CDR1 is SGHRS and CDR2 YFSETQ. J gave up 4 bases and V 4 bases, and 3 bases lay outside the gene matches. Full variable domain (rest looked up from reference TRBV5-1 and TRBJ2-2): KAGVTQTPRYLIKTRGQQVTLSCSPISGHRSVSWYQQTPGQGLQFLFEYFSETQRNKGNFPGRFSGRQFSNSRSEMNVSTLELGDSALYLCASSLDRATGELFFGEGSRLTVL.

This clonotype has more than one count but fewer than ten. The chain uses TRBV29-1 and TRBJ2-2; 13 positions agree with TRBD2. CDR3 size: 14 residues. Trimming removed 6 bases from V and 6 bases from J; junction bases left unmatched: 4. Germline V gives CDR1 SQVTM, CDR2 ANQGSEA. The CDR3 DNA reads as TGCAGCGTAGGACTAGCGGGAGACGCCGGGGAGCTGTTTTTT. Translation gives CSVGLAGDAGELFF.

This clonotype was seen only a few times. The V call is TRBV7-8, the J call TRBJ2-1; TRBD2 aligns across 12 bases. This CDR3 has 16 amino acids. V dropped 3 bases and J dropped 4; count of bases not matched to a gene: 4. Germline assignment: CDR1 SGHVS and CDR2 FQNEAQ. The CDR3 bases are TGTGCCAGCAGCTTCATTACTAGCGGGAGGTACAATGAGCAGTTCTTC. This encodes CASSFITSGRYNEQFF.

V is TRBV12-3 or TRBV12-4 and J is TRBJ2-3; 8 bases are a match to TRBD2. J gave up 6 bases and V 6 bases, and 14 bases lay outside the gene matches. This CDR3 has 16 residues. CDR3 sequence reads: CASRPELAGGWDTQYF. DNA for the CDR3: TGTGCCAGCAGGCCCGAGCTCGCGGGAGGTTGGGATACGCAGTATTTT.

This chain connects TRBV6-6 to TRBJ1-5, with D perhaps TRBD1 (5 bases). V was cut by 3 bases and J by 7 bases, with 10 bases left in between. Germline-derived CDR1 and CDR2 are MNHNY and SVGAGI (reference sequence). The CDR3 is made up of 13 amino acids. CDR3 loop: CASSYRRDQPQHF. The DNA of the CDR3 is TGTGCCAGCAGTTATCGTCGGGACCAGCCCCAGCATTTT.